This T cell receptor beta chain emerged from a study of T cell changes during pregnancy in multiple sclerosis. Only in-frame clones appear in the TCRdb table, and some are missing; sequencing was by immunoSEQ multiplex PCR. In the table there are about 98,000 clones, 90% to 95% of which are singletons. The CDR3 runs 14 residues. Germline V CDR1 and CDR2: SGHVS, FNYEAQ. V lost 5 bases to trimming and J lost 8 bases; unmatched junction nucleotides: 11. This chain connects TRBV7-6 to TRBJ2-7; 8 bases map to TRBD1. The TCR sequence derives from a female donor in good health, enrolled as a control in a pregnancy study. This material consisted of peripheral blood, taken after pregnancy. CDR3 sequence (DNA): TGTGCCAGCAGCCCGGACAGGGAAAATACGAAGCAGTACTTC. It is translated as CASSPDRENTKQYF. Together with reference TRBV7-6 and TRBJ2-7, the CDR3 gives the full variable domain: GAGVSQSPRYKVTKRGQDVALRCDPISGHVSLYWYRQALGQGPEFLTYFNYEAQQDKSGLPNDRFSAERPEGSISTLTIQRTEQRDSAMYRCASSPDRENTKQYFGPGTRLTVT.